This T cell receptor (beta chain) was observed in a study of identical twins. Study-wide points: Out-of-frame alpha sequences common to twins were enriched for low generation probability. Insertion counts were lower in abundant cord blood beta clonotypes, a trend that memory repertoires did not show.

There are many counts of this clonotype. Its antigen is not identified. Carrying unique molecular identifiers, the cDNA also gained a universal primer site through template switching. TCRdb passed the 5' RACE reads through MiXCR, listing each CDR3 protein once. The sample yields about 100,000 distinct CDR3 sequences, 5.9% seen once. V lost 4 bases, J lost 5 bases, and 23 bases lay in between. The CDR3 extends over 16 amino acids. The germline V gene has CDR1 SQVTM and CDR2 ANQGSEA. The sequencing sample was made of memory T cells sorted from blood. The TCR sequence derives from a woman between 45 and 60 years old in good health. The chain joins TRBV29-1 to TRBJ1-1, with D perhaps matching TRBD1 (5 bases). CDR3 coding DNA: TGCAGCGTTGCTGGGGGGGAACAGTTAACTACAACTGAAGCTTTCTTT. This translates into CSVAGGEQLTTTEAFF.